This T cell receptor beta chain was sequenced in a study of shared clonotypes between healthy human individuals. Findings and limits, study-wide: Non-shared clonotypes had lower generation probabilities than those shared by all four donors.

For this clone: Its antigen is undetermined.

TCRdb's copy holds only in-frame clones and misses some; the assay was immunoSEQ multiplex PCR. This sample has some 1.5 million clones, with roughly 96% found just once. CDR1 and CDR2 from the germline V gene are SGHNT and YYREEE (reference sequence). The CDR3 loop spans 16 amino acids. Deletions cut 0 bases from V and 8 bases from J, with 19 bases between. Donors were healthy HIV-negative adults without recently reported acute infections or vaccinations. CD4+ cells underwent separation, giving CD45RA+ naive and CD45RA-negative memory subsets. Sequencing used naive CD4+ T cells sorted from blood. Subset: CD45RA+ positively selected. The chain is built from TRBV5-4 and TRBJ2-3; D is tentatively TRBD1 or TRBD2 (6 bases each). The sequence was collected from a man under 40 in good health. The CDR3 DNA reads TGTGCCAGCAGCTTGGATAGGGGGGCGCCTCTGGTTACGCAGTATTTT. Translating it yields CASSLDRGAPLVTQYF.